This TCR beta chain came from a study of CD8+CD57+ T cells in acquired aplastic anemia. Study-wide background: Healthy donors gave about 10 million reads on average for CD4+ cells.

Whole-study findings and limits: Levels of CD8+ Simpson's diversity were not significantly distinct in patients versus controls.

Points on this clonotype: What it binds is not known.

Looked up from germline, CDR1 is MNHEY and CDR2 is SVGEGT. This CDR3 has 18 amino acids. With V trimmed by 4 bases and J by 0 bases, 14 bases remained unmatched. Genomic DNA was employed as the template in profiling TCR beta VDJ and CDR3. From the reads, TCRdb called clonotypes with MiXCR, one entry per CDR3 protein. Of fewer than 100,000 distinct CDR3 sequences listed, about half are singletons. This TCR was recovered from a human donor in good health, serving as a control. Sequenced material: sorted CD4+, CD8+, or CD8+CD57+ T cells (not recorded which) from PBMCs. This chain links TRBV6-2 or TRBV6-3 with TRBJ2-7; 8 bases fit TRBD2. Written as DNA, the CDR3 is TGTGCCAGCAGTTCCGACCCCCGGGGGGGGTCCAGCTCCTACGAGCAGTACTTC. Its translation: CASSSDPRGGSSSYEQYF.